This TCR beta chain was sequenced in a study of spatial heterogeneity in lung cancer. Study background: The approximately 67 donors had untreated early-stage non-small cell lung cancer.

The CDR3 totals 12 residues. The germline V gene has CDR1 MNHEY and CDR2 SVGEGT. V gave up 2 bases and J gave up 6 bases, with 8 bases separating them. The table lists this clonotype with a few counts. Indicated time point: blood at routine non-recurrence follow-up after resection. A single record per CDR3 protein comes from TCRdb applying MiXCR to the 5' RACE reads. Among about 32,000 distinct CDR3 sequences listed, 10% were seen once. The input for sequencing was PBMCs, taken at follow-up. This clonotype was obtained from a female donor with early-stage non-small cell lung cancer. V is TRBV6-2 or TRBV6-3 and J is TRBJ2-7, with TRBD1 as a possible D gene (5 bases). The CDR3 DNA follows: TGTGCCAGCAGTTACACAGGCGGCGAGCAGTACTTC. The encoded protein is CASSYTGGEQYF.